A single count supports the clone carrying this T cell receptor (beta chain). Its specificity is unknown. The data stem from a study of PD-1 blockade in mismatch repair-deficient tumors. Whole-study results and caveats: After pembrolizumab, tumor-resident clones rose rapidly, then generally contracted before radiologic responses.

TCRdb keeps only in-frame clones here, not all; method: immunoSEQ multiplex PCR. The top ten clones hold approximately 12% of a sample with roughly 120,000 clones, almost 90% of them seen once. J lost 6 bases, V lost 1 base, and 13 bases had no gene match. The CDR3 sequence is 16 residues long. The germline gives CDR1 SGHRS, CDR2 YFSETQ. Mismatch repair deficiency was confirmed in all patients, by PCR or immunohistochemistry. The TCR was taken from an adult with mismatch repair-deficient cancer. This rearrangement joins TRBV5-1 to TRBJ2-7, with 7 bases that match TRBD2. This material consisted of peripheral blood, taken just under 74 weeks after starting pembrolizumab. The DNA of the CDR3 is TGCGCCAGCAGCTTGAGAAGCGGGGAGGGGTTTTCCGAGCAGTACTTC. This sequence encodes CASSLRSGEGFSEQYF.